Listed here are 14 T cell receptor beta chains from one sample, sequenced in a study of T cell changes during pregnancy in multiple sclerosis. Generated by immunoSEQ multiplex PCR, the TCRdb table keeps only in-frame clones and is missing some. The table shows around 69,000 clones, with about nine tenths occurring only once. The sample was peripheral blood, taken in the second trimester of pregnancy. The receptor set was obtained from a female donor in good health, enrolled as a control in a pregnancy study.

The J gene is TRBJ1-1, the V gene TRBV7-2; tentative D call: TRBD1 (5 bases). Germline values: CDR1 SGHTA, CDR2 FQGNSA. Trimming stripped 5 bases from V and 1 base from J, with 11 bases between. The CDR3 loop spans 14 amino acids. The CDR3 loop reads CASSDRQGNTEAFF. The CDR3 DNA reads TGTGCCAGCAGCGACCGCCAGGGGAACACTGAAGCTTTCTTT.

This rearrangement joins TRBV10-1 to TRBJ2-5; TRBD2 matches 13 bases. The trim removed 4 bases at V and 2 bases at J, leaving 7 bases unmatched. The CDR3 runs 17 residues. Germline lookup yields CDR1 WNHNN and CDR2 SYGVQD (reference sequence). The CDR3 loop reads CASSALAGGPGQETQYF. CDR3 DNA: TGCGCCAGCAGTGCACTAGCGGGAGGGCCAGGGCAAGAGACCCAGTACTTC.

This sequence joins TRBV6-5 and TRBJ2-1; D unresolved. This CDR3 comprises 15 residues. The germline gives CDR1 MNHEY, CDR2 SVGAGI. Trimming took off 2 bases at V and 5 bases at J, with 13 bases between the two ends. CDR3 DNA sequence: TGTGCCAGCAGTTACGGTGATAGAGGTAACAATGAGCAGTTCTTC. Protein product: CASSYGDRGNNEQFF.

The chain recombines TRBV28 with TRBJ2-7; a possible D gene is TRBD2 (5 bases). In germline, CDR1 is MDHEN, CDR2 SYDVKM. This CDR3 contains 14 residues. V lost 2 bases to trimming and J lost 2 bases, with 10 bases between them. CDR3 DNA sequence: TGTGCCAGCAGTTTACGCGGGCCTACCTACGAGCAGTACTTC. It codes for CASSLRGPTYEQYF.

V gene TRBV11-2 combines with J gene TRBJ2-1, with 14 bases matching TRBD2. The CDR3 consists of 19 residues. J was trimmed by 7 bases and V by 1 base; bases with no gene match: 12. CDR1 SGHAT and CDR2 FQNNGV come from the germline V gene. The CDR3 bases are TGTGCCAGCAGCTTAGTAACCGGACTAGCGGGAGGAGAGAATAATGAGCAGTTCTTC. This translates into CASSLVTGLAGGENNEQFF. Full variable domain (missing parts from reference TRBV11-2 and TRBJ2-1): EAGVAQSPRYKIIEKRQSVAFWCNPISGHATLYWYQQILGQGPKLLIQFQNNGVVDDSQLPKDRFSAERLKGVDSTLKIQPAKLEDSAVYLCASSLVTGLAGGENNEQFFGPGTRLTVL.

The chain carries TRBV5-1 and TRBJ1-4; D call uncertain. V lost 4 bases, J lost 4 bases, and 14 bases lay in between. CDR1 and CDR2 (germline): SGHRS, YFSETQ. The CDR3 is 15 residues long. The CDR3 sequence: CASSVEGLYNEKLFF. CDR3 nucleotides: TGCGCCAGCAGCGTTGAGGGTCTTTATAATGAAAAACTGTTTTTT. Based on the CDR3 plus reference TRBV5-1 and TRBJ1-4, the full variable domain is KAGVTQTPRYLIKTRGQQVTLSCSPISGHRSVSWYQQTPGQGLQFLFEYFSETQRNKGNFPGRFSGRQFSNSRSEMNVSTLELGDSALYLCASSVEGLYNEKLFFGSGTQLSVL.

J is TRBJ2-1 and V is TRBV5-1, with TRBD1 matching 11 bases. Trimming cost V 2 bases and J 7 bases; bases outside gene matches: 11. The CDR3 consists of 17 residues. Germline values: CDR1 SGHRS, CDR2 YFSETQ. Written as DNA, the CDR3 is TGCGCCAGCAGCTTCTACGGTGGGACAGGGGGTAATAATGAGCAGTTCTTC. This encodes CASSFYGGTGGNNEQFF.

V gene TRBV2 combines with J gene TRBJ1-1, with TRBD1 matching over 11 bases. Germline V gene sequence: CDR1 SNHLY, CDR2 FYNNEI. The ends lost 7 bases at V and 10 bases at J; junction bases unmatched: 11. This CDR3 comprises 14 residues. The CDR3 region is CASTPDRGLRRAFF. CDR3 coding DNA: TGTGCCAGCACCCCGGACAGGGGGCTCCGAAGAGCTTTCTTT.

V and J are TRBV6-5 and TRBJ2-7; possible D gene TRBD1, 5 bases. Germline CDR1 MNHEY, CDR2 SVGAGI. The length of the CDR3 is 13 residues. Between the trimmed V and J ends, which lost 5 bases and 3 bases, there was a span of 11 bases. CDR3 amino acids: CASSPGRDYEQYF. The CDR3 bases are TGTGCCAGCAGTCCCGGCAGGGACTACGAGCAGTACTTC.

The chain couples TRBV6-6 to TRBJ1-5, with 10 bases matching TRBD1. Trimming removed 5 bases from V and 6 bases from J; junction bases left unmatched: 10. From germline, CDR1 is MNHNY and CDR2 SVGAGI (reference sequence). The CDR3 is made up of 16 amino acids. CDR3 bases: TGTGCCAGCAGTCACCCGGGACAGGGGCTTGGTCAGCCCCAGCATTTT. The encoded protein is CASSHPGQGLGQPQHF.

The CDR3 DNA follows: TGTGCCAGCAGCCCAAAGCTGGGGGCAGCGGAAGGAAACACCATATATTTT. Its translation is CASSPKLGAAEGNTIYF. J is TRBJ1-3 and V is TRBV9; weak D call: TRBD1 (6 bases). CDR1 and CDR2 from the germline V gene are SGDLS and YYNGEE. V lost 4 bases and J 4 bases, leaving 21 bases between the germline ends. The CDR3 length is 17 residues.

The genes are TRBV5-4 and TRBJ2-7; 8 bases fit TRBD2. The V gene's germline CDR1 is SGHNT and CDR2 YYREEE (reference sequence). CDR3 size: 15 residues. Germline trimming cut 0 bases from V and 0 bases from J; bases unmatched to any gene: 2. CDR3 amino acids: CASSLDTSGSYEQYF. CDR3 nucleotide sequence: TGTGCCAGCAGCTTGGATACTAGCGGCTCCTACGAGCAGTACTTC.

V and J are TRBV2 and TRBJ2-1; TRBD1 is a possible D gene (6 bases). CDR3 length: 11 residues. Germline-derived CDR1 and CDR2 are SNHLY and FYNNEI. The V end lost 10 bases, the J end lost 6 bases, and 10 bases lay between the germline ends. The CDR3 DNA reads TGTGCCACCTCGACAGGCAATGAGCAGTTCTTC. Translating it yields CATSTGNEQFF.

The rearrangement joins TRBV13 to TRBJ1-1; D possibly corresponds to TRBD1 (5 bases). Trimming cost V 2 bases and J 0 bases, with 10 bases left between them. Germline values: CDR1 PRHDT, CDR2 FYEKMQ (reference sequence). CDR3 length equals 15 residues. As DNA, the CDR3 is TGTGCCAGCAGCTTATGGGGACTCATGAACACTGAAGCTTTCTTT. This encodes CASSLWGLMNTEAFF.